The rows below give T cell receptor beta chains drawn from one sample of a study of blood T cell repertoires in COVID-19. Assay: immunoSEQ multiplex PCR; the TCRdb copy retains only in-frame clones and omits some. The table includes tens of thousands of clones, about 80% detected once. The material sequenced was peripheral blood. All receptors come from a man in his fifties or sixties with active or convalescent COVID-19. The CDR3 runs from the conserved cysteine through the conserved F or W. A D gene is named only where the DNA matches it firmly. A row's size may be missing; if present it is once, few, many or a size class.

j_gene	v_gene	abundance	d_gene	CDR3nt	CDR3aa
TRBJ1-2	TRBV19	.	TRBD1	TGTGCCAGTAGCCGAACCGGGACAGGGGGCGGAAACTATGGCTACACCTTC	CASSRTGTGGGNYGYTF
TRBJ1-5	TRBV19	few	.	TGTGCCAGTAGTATATTTGGGGCAGGGCAGCCCCAGCATTTT	CASSIFGAGQPQHF
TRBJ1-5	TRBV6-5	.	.	TGTGCCAGCAGTAATACAGGGTCTCGCAATCAGCCCCAGCATTTT	CASSNTGSRNQPQHF
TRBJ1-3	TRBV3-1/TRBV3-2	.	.	TGTGCCAGCAGCCAGGCTCCAGGGTCTTCTGGAAACACCATATATTTT	CASSQAPGSSGNTIYF
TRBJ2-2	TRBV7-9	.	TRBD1	TGTGCCAGCAGCTTCCCACGACAGGGGGCGAACACCGGGGAGCTGTTTTTT	CASSFPRQGANTGELFF
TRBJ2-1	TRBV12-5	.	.	TGTGCTAGTGGTTTACGGGGTGAGCAGTTCTTC	CASGLRGEQFF
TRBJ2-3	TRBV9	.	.	TGTGCCAGCAGCGGTCAGATACATAGCACAGATACGCAGTATTTT	CASSGQIHSTDTQYF
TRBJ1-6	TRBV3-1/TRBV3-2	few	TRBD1	TGTGCCAGCAGCCACGAGGACAGGGGTTCACCCCTCCACTTT	CASSHEDRGSPLHF
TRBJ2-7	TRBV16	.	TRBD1	TGTGCCAGCAGCCAATACCCCCAGGACAGGGCTCTCGAGCAGTACTTC	CASSQYPQDRALEQYF
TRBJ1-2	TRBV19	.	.	TGTGCCAGTAGTATTTCGGGGAACTATGGCTACACCTTC	CASSISGNYGYTF
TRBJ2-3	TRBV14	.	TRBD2	TGTGCCAGCAGCCTCCAAGCGGGGGGGCTCAGCACAGATACGCAGTATTTT	CASSLQAGGLSTDTQYF
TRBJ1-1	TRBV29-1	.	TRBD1	TGCAGCGTTGGACAGGGGGCGACTGAAGCTTTCTTT	CSVGQGATEAFF
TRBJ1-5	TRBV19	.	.	TGTGCCACCTCCATAAGGGGAACTGATCAGCCCCAGCATTTT	CATSIRGTDQPQHF